The 9 T cell receptor beta chains below all came from one sample that was sequenced in a study of shared clonotypes between healthy human individuals. TCRdb's table, derived via immunoSEQ multiplex PCR, lists solely in-frame clones and lacks some. The sample has about 120,000 clones; about 71% are singletons. Sequencing used memory CD8+ T cells sorted from blood. Regarding subset: CD45RO+ cells pooled with CCR7-negative TemRA cells. The source is a woman aged 25 to 45 in good health.

The chain combines TRBV7-9 with TRBJ2-3; no firm D call. The germline V and J ends were trimmed by 3 bases and 0 bases, with 10 bases remaining between them. Germline V gene sequence: CDR1 SEHNR, CDR2 FQNEAQ (reference sequence). The CDR3 contains 15 residues. The DNA for the CDR3 is TGTGCCAGCAGCTTCATGACTGCTAGCACAGATACGCAGTATTTT. Its translation is CASSFMTASTDTQYF.

The chain carries TRBV2 and TRBJ2-7; 9 bases align to TRBD2. Looked up from germline, CDR1 is SNHLY and CDR2 is FYNNEI. J was trimmed by 0 bases and V by 6 bases; bases with no gene match: 9. This CDR3 has 16 residues. The CDR3 is CASRVYSGSLSYEQYF. Here the CDR3 DNA reads TGTGCCAGCAGGGTTTATAGCGGGAGCCTCTCCTACGAGCAGTACTTC.

This chain uses TRBV28 with TRBJ2-7; the D is unclear. V was shortened by 2 bases and J by 2 bases, with 13 bases between the two germline ends. CDR3 length equals 15 residues. Germline CDR1 MDHEN, CDR2 SYDVKM. Here the CDR3 reads CASSLRPSRTYEQYF. The CDR3 DNA sequence: TGTGCCAGCAGTTTAAGACCGTCACGAACCTACGAGCAGTACTTC. The whole variable domain, filled in from reference TRBV28 and TRBJ2-7, reads DVKVTQSSRYLVKRTGEKVFLECVQDMDHENMFWYRQDPGLGLRLIYFSYDVKMKEKGDIPEGYSVSREKKERFSLILESASTNQTSMYLCASSLRPSRTYEQYFGPGTRLTVT.

In its sample, this clone was seen a few times. V and J are TRBV5-4 and TRBJ1-2, with unresolved D. The V and J ends lost 4 bases and 5 bases respectively, with 9 bases between them. The CDR3 length is 12 residues. In germline, CDR1 is SGHNT, CDR2 YYREEE (reference sequence). Here the CDR3 DNA reads TGTGCCAGCAGCCCAACGGGGTATGGCTACACCTTC. Translating it yields CASSPTGYGYTF. The full variable domain, completed using reference TRBV5-4 and TRBJ1-2, is ETGVTQSPTHLIKTRGQQVTLRCSSQSGHNTVSWYQQALGQGPQFIFQYYREEENGRGNFPPRFSGLQFPNYSSELNVNALELDDSALYLCASSPTGYGYTFGSGTRLTVV.

The J gene is TRBJ2-5, the V gene TRBV4-1, with 10 positions matching TRBD2. This CDR3 comprises 16 residues. CDR1 is MGHRA, CDR2 YSYEKL, per germline. Unmatched junction bases numbered 4, after V lost 2 bases and J lost 1 base. The CDR3: CASSQTGLATQETQYF. The CDR3 DNA reads TGCGCCAGCAGCCAAACGGGACTAGCGACCCAAGAGACCCAGTACTTC.

This clone was detected once. This chain links TRBV6-6 with TRBJ2-1, with 10 positions matching TRBD2. The CDR3 covers 15 residues. In germline, CDR1 is MNHNY, CDR2 SVGAGI (reference sequence). J gave up 6 bases and V 7 bases, and 9 bases lay outside the gene matches. In nucleotides, the CDR3 is TGTGCCAGCACCGACAAACTAGCGGGAAGCAATGAGCAGTTCTTC. Residues: CASTDKLAGSNEQFF.

The chain links TRBV5-1 to TRBJ1-4; TRBD1 is a possible D gene (6 bases). V dropped 5 bases and J dropped 4 bases, with 15 bases sitting between them. The CDR3 loop spans 15 amino acids. CDR1 and CDR2 (germline): SGHRS, YFSETQ. CDR3 loop: CASRETTGNNEKLFF. CDR3 coding DNA: TGCGCCAGCAGGGAAACGACAGGAAATAATGAAAAACTGTTTTTT.

This chain connects TRBV11-2 to TRBJ2-7; no reliable D call. V lost 8 bases to trimming and J lost 0 bases, with 8 bases between them. Looked up from germline, CDR1 is SGHAT and CDR2 is FQNNGV. The CDR3 consists of 12 residues. CDR3: CASGLYSYEQYF. Written as DNA, the CDR3 is TGTGCCAGCGGTCTTTACTCCTACGAGCAGTACTTC.

This chain joins TRBV6-4 and TRBJ2-1; the match to TRBD2 covers 7 bases. V gave up 3 bases and J gave up 4 bases; unmatched junction bases: 6. This CDR3 is built from 15 residues. Germline assignment: CDR1 MRHNA and CDR2 SNTAGT. CDR3 in DNA: TGTGCCAGCAGTGATGGGTCTAGCGGTTACAATGAGCAGTTCTTC. It codes for CASSDGSSGYNEQFF.